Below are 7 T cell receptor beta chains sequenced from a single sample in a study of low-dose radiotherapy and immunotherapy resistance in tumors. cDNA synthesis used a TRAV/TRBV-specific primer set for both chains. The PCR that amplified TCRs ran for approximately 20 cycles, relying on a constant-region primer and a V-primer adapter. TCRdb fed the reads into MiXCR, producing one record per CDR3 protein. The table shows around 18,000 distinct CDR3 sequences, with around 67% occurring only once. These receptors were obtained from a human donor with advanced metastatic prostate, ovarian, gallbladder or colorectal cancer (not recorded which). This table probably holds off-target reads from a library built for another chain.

CDR3 sequence: CASSLGRPQETQYF. In nucleotides, the CDR3 is TGTGCCAGCAGCTTAGGGCGGCCCCAAGAGACCCAGTACTTC. The chain employs TRBV7-6 and TRBJ2-5; D remains unclear. V lost 1 base and J 1 base, leaving 7 bases between the germline ends. The CDR3 spans 14 residues. CDR1 is SGHVS and CDR2 is FNYEAQ in the germline V gene.

The CDR3 DNA follows: TGTGCCAGCAGTTACGCCCCCCCGGCGACTGAAGCTTTCTTT. Protein sequence: CASSYAPPATEAFF. This rearrangement joins TRBV6-2 or TRBV6-3 to TRBJ1-1; no definite D call. V dropped 2 bases and J dropped 5 bases, with 12 bases sitting between them. The germline V gene encodes CDR1 MNHEY and CDR2 SVGEGT. The CDR3 consists of 14 residues.

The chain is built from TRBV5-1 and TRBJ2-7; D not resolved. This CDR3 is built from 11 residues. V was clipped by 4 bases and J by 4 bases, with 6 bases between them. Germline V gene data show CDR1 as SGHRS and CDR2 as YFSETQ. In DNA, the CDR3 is TGCGCCAGCAGCCTCCCGTACGAGCAGTACTTC. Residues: CASSLPYEQYF. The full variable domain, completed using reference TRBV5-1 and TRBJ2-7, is KAGVTQTPRYLIKTRGQQVTLSCSPISGHRSVSWYQQTPGQGLQFLFEYFSETQRNKGNFPGRFSGRQFSNSRSEMNVSTLELGDSALYLCASSLPYEQYFGPGTRLTVT.

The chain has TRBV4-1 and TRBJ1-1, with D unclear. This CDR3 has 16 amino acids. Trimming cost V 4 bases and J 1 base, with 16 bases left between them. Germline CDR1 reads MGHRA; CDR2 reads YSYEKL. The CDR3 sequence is CASSLSGYLRNTEAFF. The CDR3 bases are TGCGCCAGCAGCCTCAGCGGATATCTGAGGAACACTGAAGCTTTCTTT.

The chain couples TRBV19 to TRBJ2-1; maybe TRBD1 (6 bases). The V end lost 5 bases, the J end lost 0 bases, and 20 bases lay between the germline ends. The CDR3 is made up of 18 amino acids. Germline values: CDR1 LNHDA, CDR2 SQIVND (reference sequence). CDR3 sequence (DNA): TGTGCCAGTAGTTCGCAGGGGACACTTCTTGGCTCCTACAATGAGCAGTTCTTC. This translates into CASSSQGTLLGSYNEQFF. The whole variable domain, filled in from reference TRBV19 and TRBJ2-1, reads DGGITQSPKYLFRKEGQNVTLSCEQNLNHDAMYWYRQDPGQGLRLIYYSQIVNDFQKGDIAEGYSVSREKKESFPLTVTSAQKNPTAFYLCASSSQGTLLGSYNEQFFGPGTRLTVL.

The CDR3 DNA is TGTGCCAGCAGCCCAGGGGGTCTGCCCCAGCATTTT. Translating it yields CASSPGGLPQHF. J is TRBJ1-5 and V is TRBV7-6, with 7 bases fitting TRBD1. The CDR3 is 12 residues long. With 5 bases clipped from V and 9 bases from J, the junction kept 4 bases outside the gene matches. Germline CDR1 is SGHVS and CDR2 is FNYEAQ.

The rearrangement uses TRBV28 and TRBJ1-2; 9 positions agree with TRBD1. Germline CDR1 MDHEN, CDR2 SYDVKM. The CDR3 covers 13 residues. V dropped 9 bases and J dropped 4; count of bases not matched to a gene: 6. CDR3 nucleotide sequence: TGTGCCAGTAATCCGGGACAGGGCTATGGCTACACCTTC. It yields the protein CASNPGQGYGYTF.